This TCR beta chain derives from a study of T cells in Graves' hyperthyroidism and ophthalmopathy. This clonotype was counted between two and nine times. A much larger clone lies a single base off, so this may be a read error. Amplified TCR beta CDR3 regions came from RNA transcripts. HTBI primers were used for first-round RT-PCR of the TCR CDR3. TCRdb redid the calling of the multiplex PCR reads with MiXCR, one entry per CDR3 protein. Among over 550,000 distinct CDR3 sequences, over 15% were seen once, and the ten largest hold approximately 18%. Subjects aged 18 to 65 presented with newly diagnosed hyperthyroidism of less than 2 months' duration. For the diagnoses, clinical symptoms, serum thyroxine and TRAb, thyroid ultrasound and orbital computed tomography were used. Germline loops: CDR1 MDHEN, CDR2 SYDVKM. Trimming removed 6 bases from V and 6 bases from J; junction bases left unmatched: 6. CDR3 size: 14 residues.

This TCR was recovered from a woman between 18 and 29 years old with Graves' hyperthyroidism. This sequence joins TRBV28 and TRBJ1-5, with 9 bases that match TRBD1. Specimen: blood. The CDR3 spells CASSPGTGIQPQHF. DNA of the CDR3: TGTGCCAGCAGCCCCGGGACAGGGATTCAGCCCCAGCATTTT.